Shown below are 14 T cell receptor beta chains from a single sample sequenced in a study of cytotoxic CD8 clonotypes in ibrutinib-treated CLL. The table came from immunoSEQ multiplex PCR; TCRdb's copy has only in-frame clones and leaves some out. This table has 65,000 to 85,000 clones, less than 95% appearing once. Sequencing used PBMCs, obtained after 12 months of ibrutinib treatment. The receptors were sampled from a human donor with chronic lymphocytic leukemia.

The chain joins TRBV5-8 to TRBJ2-7, with D perhaps matching TRBD2 (5 bases). In germline, CDR1 is SGHTS, CDR2 YDEGEE. There are 14 residues in the CDR3. The germline V and J ends were trimmed by 6 bases and 6 bases, with 19 bases remaining between them. CDR3 protein: CASIFQGRGGEQYF. In DNA, the CDR3 is TGTGCCAGCATTTTTCAAGGGAGAGGTGGCGAGCAGTACTTC.

This chain joins TRBV5-1 and TRBJ1-3, with D uncertain. The V gene's germline CDR1 is SGHRS and CDR2 YFSETQ. The CDR3 is 16 residues long. V was shortened by 2 bases and J by 4 bases, with 16 bases between the two germline ends. Here the CDR3 reads CASSFTTVDGGNTIYF. In DNA, the CDR3 is TGCGCCAGCAGCTTTACGACTGTCGATGGAGGAAACACCATATATTTT.

V and J are TRBV2 and TRBJ2-7, with 8 bases fitting TRBD2. The V segment lost 2 bases and the J segment 6 bases; nucleotides outside the gene matches: 9. This CDR3 spans 15 amino acids. Germline values: CDR1 SNHLY, CDR2 FYNNEI. CDR3 in amino acids: CASSEYTAGDGEQYF. The CDR3 region has the DNA TGTGCCAGCAGTGAATATACAGCGGGAGATGGCGAGCAGTACTTC.

The V and J genes are TRBV7-8 and TRBJ1-1; perhaps TRBD1 as D (6 bases). Trimming cost V 1 base and J 1 base, with 13 bases left between them. Per the germline V gene, CDR1 is SGHVS and CDR2 is FQNEAQ. The CDR3 is 16 residues long. This CDR3 reads CASSLGGGPTNTEAFF. CDR3 nucleotide sequence: TGTGCCAGCAGCTTAGGAGGGGGGCCCACGAACACTGAAGCTTTCTTT.

This rearrangement joins TRBV27 to TRBJ2-3, with a weak D call TRBD2 (5 bases). V was shortened by 0 bases and J by 6 bases, with 10 bases between the two germline ends. The CDR3 contains 14 residues. The germline V gene encodes CDR1 MNHEY and CDR2 SMNVEV (reference sequence). In DNA, the CDR3 is TGTGCCAGCAGTTTATCCATACCGGGGGATACGCAGTATTTT. It encodes CASSLSIPGDTQYF.

The chain uses TRBV6-1 and TRBJ2-3; D is unresolved. The CDR3 has 10 residues. Germline CDR1 MNHNS, CDR2 SASEGT. Trimming cost V 6 bases and J 7 bases, with 5 bases left between them. The CDR3 protein is CASSVYTQYF. The CDR3 region has the DNA TGTGCCAGCAGCGTCTATACGCAGTATTTT.

The genes are TRBV7-8 and TRBJ2-7; TRBD2 matches 11 bases. This CDR3 spans 15 amino acids. CDR1 and CDR2 (germline): SGHVS, FQNEAQ. The junction had 8 bases not matched to a gene; V was cut back by 3 bases and J by 7 bases. CDR3 amino acids: CASSFGTSGLEEQYF. For the CDR3, the DNA is TGTGCCAGCAGCTTCGGGACTAGCGGACTGGAAGAGCAGTACTTC.

The CDR3 DNA sequence: TGCGCCAGCAGCCTCGGGCGCACAGATACGCAGTATTTT. Its translation is CASSLGRTDTQYF. The V and J genes are TRBV5-1 and TRBJ2-3; no reliable D call. Trimming stripped 4 bases from V and 1 base from J, with 7 bases between. CDR1 and CDR2 from the germline V gene are SGHRS and YFSETQ. CDR3 size: 13 residues.

The chain employs TRBV29-1 and TRBJ1-5; D is perhaps TRBD1 (5 bases). Germline CDR1 and CDR2: SQVTM and ANQGSEA. The CDR3 loop spans 14 amino acids. Trimming pared 8 bases from V and 5 bases from J, leaving 19 bases between. This CDR3 reads CSYSLGADYQPQHF. DNA for the CDR3: TGCAGCTACTCCCTCGGGGCAGACTATCAGCCCCAGCATTTT.

The V call is TRBV19, the J call TRBJ1-2; D might be TRBD1 (6 bases). V was trimmed by 5 bases and J by 3 bases, leaving 10 bases between them. This CDR3 is built from 13 residues. Per the germline V gene, CDR1 is LNHDA and CDR2 is SQIVND (reference sequence). The CDR3 loop is CASSANRDYGYTF. As DNA, the CDR3 is TGTGCCAGTAGTGCCAACAGGGACTATGGCTACACCTTC. Looking up the rest from reference TRBV19 and TRBJ1-2 gives the full variable domain: DGGITQSPKYLFRKEGQNVTLSCEQNLNHDAMYWYRQDPGQGLRLIYYSQIVNDFQKGDIAEGYSVSREKKESFPLTVTSAQKNPTAFYLCASSANRDYGYTFGSGTRLTVV.

With regard to this clone: One junction end does not reproduce the germline sequence, and a read error may be involved. Other DNA sequences in this specimen translate into the identical CDR3. V usage is TRBV15 and J usage is TRBJ1-2; no clear D. This CDR3 is built from 16 residues. Germline V gene sequence: CDR1 LNHNV, CDR2 YYDKDF (reference sequence). CDR3 DNA sequence: TGTGCCACCAGCAGAGCCGGGCGGGAAGACTACTATGGCTACACCTTT. Residues: CATSRAGREDYYGYTF.

This clone showed up just once. The rearrangement joins TRBV4-2 to TRBJ2-1; 7 bases are a match to TRBD1. Trimming at V came to 0 bases and at J to 8 bases, leaving 10 bases not matched to a gene. Germline CDR1 is LGHNA and CDR2 is YNFKEQ. This CDR3 contains 16 residues. DNA for the CDR3: TGTGCCAGCAGCCAAGATCTACCAGGGGGTTGGGATGAGCAGTTCTTC. Encoded protein: CASSQDLPGGWDEQFF.

The sample holds a few counts of this clone. The genes are TRBV7-2 and TRBJ2-7; TRBD1 matches 7 bases. This CDR3 region has 12 residues. J gave up 11 bases and V 5 bases, and 9 bases lay outside the gene matches. Germline assignment: CDR1 SGHTA and CDR2 FQGNSA. The CDR3 loop reads CASSQTTGVEYF. DNA of the CDR3: TGTGCCAGCAGCCAAACTACAGGGGTCGAGTACTTC.

V and J are TRBV18 and TRBJ1-1; 7 bases are a match to TRBD1. The J segment lost 6 bases and the V segment lost 10 bases, leaving 8 bases of the junction unmatched. The CDR3 covers 12 residues. Looked up from germline, CDR1 is KGHSH and CDR2 is LQKENI. CDR3 nucleotide sequence: TGTGCCACCGGACAGGTCCCACCTGAAGCTTTCTTT. This gives the protein CATGQVPPEAFF.